These 5 T cell receptor beta chains share one sample of origin, sequenced in a study of cytomegalovirus exposure and HLA in healthy donors. This PCR relied on a set of 60 Vbeta primers and 13 Jbeta primers. The method was immunoSEQ multiplex PCR; TCRdb's version includes in-frame clones alone and lacks a portion of them. Found here are fewer than 350,000 clones, around 90% of them singletons; the top ten hold 2% to 3%. Sequencing used PBMCs. The receptors originated from a woman under 30 in good health and CMV-seronegative.

The V and J genes are TRBV19 and TRBJ1-1, with D hard to call. Looked up from germline, CDR1 is LNHDA and CDR2 is SQIVND (reference sequence). V lost 5 bases to trimming and J lost 0 bases, with 13 bases between them. This CDR3 contains 15 residues. CDR3 sequence: CASSSISTVNTEAFF. For the CDR3, the DNA is TGTGCCAGTAGTTCCATTTCTACGGTGAACACTGAAGCTTTCTTT.

The chain links TRBV5-4 to TRBJ2-2, with a possible D match to TRBD2 (6 bases). CDR1 SGHNT and CDR2 YYREEE come from the germline V gene (reference sequence). The CDR3 loop spans 17 amino acids. Deletions cut 7 bases from V and 6 bases from J, with 25 bases between. CDR3 in DNA: TGTGCCAGCTCGGCGGGACTTAGAGGATTTGGGGCCGGGGAGCTGTTTTTT. As protein: CASSAGLRGFGAGELFF.

The genes are TRBV5-6 and TRBJ1-2; 7 bases are shared with TRBD1. Germline lookup yields CDR1 SGHDT and CDR2 YYEEEE. CDR3 length: 17 amino acids. Unmatched junction bases numbered 12, after V lost 0 bases and J lost 4 bases. For the CDR3, the DNA is TGTGCCAGCAGCTTGGATTGGGACAGAACCGGGGCCTATGGCTACACCTTC. Amino acid sequence: CASSLDWDRTGAYGYTF.

CDR3 residues: CASVPDENEQFF. CDR3 nucleotide sequence: TGTGCCAGCGTTCCCGATGAGAATGAGCAGTTCTTC. The chain carries TRBV6-5 and TRBJ2-1; D gene uncertain. V lost 8 bases and J 7 bases, leaving 12 bases between the germline ends. The CDR3 runs 12 residues. Germline V gives CDR1 MNHEY, CDR2 SVGAGI.

V usage is TRBV2 and J usage is TRBJ1-1, with TRBD1 matching 10 bases. The length of the CDR3 is 14 residues. The V gene end was trimmed by 2 bases and the J gene end by 4 bases; junction bases not matched to a gene: 1. Germline V gene data show CDR1 as SNHLY and CDR2 as FYNNEI. The CDR3 region has the DNA TGTGCCAGCAGTGAATGGACAGGGGGCACTGAAGCTTTCTTT. Its protein is CASSEWTGGTEAFF.